The 2 T cell receptor beta chains below come from one sample, sequenced in a study of blood T cell repertoires in COVID-19. Measured with immunoSEQ multiplex PCR; TCRdb has only the in-frame clones, and not every one. The sample lists about 88,000 clones; approximately 82% were seen once. Sequenced input: peripheral blood. These TCRs come from a human donor in a cohort sampled during active COVID-19.

The rearrangement uses TRBV30 and TRBJ2-2; a possible D gene is TRBD2 (5 bases). Germline assignment: CDR1 GTSNPN and CDR2 SVGIG (reference sequence). The CDR3 runs 11 residues. Trimming shortened V by 5 bases and J by 7 bases, and 8 bases separated the two germline ends. The chain's CDR3 is CAWGRGGELFF. Written as DNA, the CDR3 is TGTGCCTGGGGACGGGGCGGGGAGCTGTTTTTT.

The rearrangement links TRBV29-1 to TRBJ2-7; 8 nucleotides align to TRBD2. The CDR3 sequence is 11 residues long. Germline loops: CDR1 SQVTM, CDR2 ANQGSEA. The trim removed 7 bases at V and 3 bases at J, leaving 2 bases unmatched. This CDR3 reads CSGGTSYEQYF. For the CDR3, the DNA is TGCAGCGGCGGGACTAGCTACGAGCAGTACTTC.